A selection of T cell receptor beta chains follows, all from one sample in a study of cytomegalovirus exposure and HLA in healthy donors. Repertoires were generated with immunoSEQ multiplex PCR, while TCRdb's copy carries only in-frame clones and drops some. This table holds 100,000 to 150,000 clones, 80% found once. Material: PBMCs. The receptor source for this set is a female donor in good health and CMV-seronegative. CDR3s include the opening cysteine and the closing phenylalanine or tryptophan. The D gene is left open where the match is weak. A clone size is listed for some rows: how often the clone was seen (once, few, many), or a class if it is expanded.

j_gene: TRBJ1-1; d_gene: -; abundance: -; v_gene: TRBV9; CDR3nt: TGTGCCAGCAGCGTAACGCCGTCTATGAACACTGAAGCTTTCTTT; CDR3aa: CASSVTPSMNTEAFF
j_gene: TRBJ1-1; d_gene: -; abundance: -; v_gene: TRBV7-9; CDR3nt: TGTGCCAGCAGCCGGGATCTGGTAAATGAAGCTTTCTTT; CDR3aa: CASSRDLVNEAFF
j_gene: TRBJ2-7; d_gene: TRBD1; abundance: -; v_gene: TRBV28; CDR3nt: TGTGCCAGCAGTTCCCCCGGGACAGGGGCCTACGAGCAGTACTTC; CDR3aa: CASSSPGTGAYEQYF
j_gene: TRBJ1-4; d_gene: -; abundance: -; v_gene: TRBV5-1; CDR3nt: TGCGCCAGCAGCCACCAAGCAGGAAAACTGTTTTTT; CDR3aa: CASSHQAGKLFF
j_gene: TRBJ2-7; d_gene: -; abundance: once; v_gene: TRBV15; CDR3nt: TGTGCCACCAGCAGGGACTATTCGGGGGACGAGCAGTACTTC; CDR3aa: CATSRDYSGDEQYF
j_gene: TRBJ2-1; d_gene: -; abundance: -; v_gene: TRBV6-5; CDR3nt: TGTGCCAGCAGTTACTCCAGCGAGGAGTACAATGAGCAGTTCTTC; CDR3aa: CASSYSSEEYNEQFF
j_gene: TRBJ2-1; d_gene: -; abundance: -; v_gene: TRBV29-1; CDR3nt: TGCAGCGTTGCTATTGATACGAGCCCCTACAATGAGCAGTTCTTC; CDR3aa: CSVAIDTSPYNEQFF
j_gene: TRBJ2-7; d_gene: -; abundance: -; v_gene: TRBV10-3; CDR3nt: TGTGCCATCAGTGAGAGGGCTCTTGGGGGCCGTGGCGAGCAGTACTTC; CDR3aa: CAISERALGGRGEQYF
j_gene: TRBJ2-1; d_gene: TRBD1; abundance: -; v_gene: TRBV11-2; CDR3nt: TGTGCCAGCAGCCCTAAAACGGGACAGGGCAACGATGAGCAGTTCTTC; CDR3aa: CASSPKTGQGNDEQFF
j_gene: TRBJ1-2; d_gene: TRBD1; abundance: -; v_gene: TRBV27; CDR3nt: TGTGCCAGCAGCCTGGGACAGGGGGACGGCTACACCTTC; CDR3aa: CASSLGQGDGYTF
j_gene: TRBJ2-7; d_gene: TRBD1; abundance: -; v_gene: TRBV5-1; CDR3nt: TGCGCCAGCAGCAAGGGGACAGGGGCGTACGAGCAGTACTTC; CDR3aa: CASSKGTGAYEQYF
j_gene: TRBJ2-2; d_gene: TRBD2; abundance: -; v_gene: TRBV9; CDR3nt: TGTGCCAGCAGCCCGGGACTACTGAACACCGGGGAGCTGTTTTTT; CDR3aa: CASSPGLLNTGELFF
j_gene: TRBJ2-1; d_gene: TRBD2; abundance: -; v_gene: TRBV5-4; CDR3nt: TGTGCCAGCAGCCCTAGCGGGAGGGCCTCCTACAATGAGCAGTTCTTC; CDR3aa: CASSPSGRASYNEQFF
j_gene: TRBJ2-3; d_gene: TRBD2; abundance: -; v_gene: TRBV7-9; CDR3nt: TGTGCCAGCAGCTTTGAGACTAGCGGGAGCACAGATACGCAGTATTTT; CDR3aa: CASSFETSGSTDTQYF
j_gene: TRBJ2-1; d_gene: TRBD2; abundance: -; v_gene: TRBV15; CDR3nt: TGTGCCACCAGCAGAGTAGCGGGGGGCAATGAGCAGTTCTTC; CDR3aa: CATSRVAGGNEQFF
j_gene: TRBJ2-2; d_gene: -; abundance: -; v_gene: TRBV10-3; CDR3nt: TGTGCCATCAGGGGGGGGCAGGGAATGGTCACCGGGGAGCTGTTTTTT; CDR3aa: CAIRGGQGMVTGELFF
j_gene: TRBJ2-1; d_gene: -; abundance: -; v_gene: TRBV21-1; CDR3nt: TGTGCCAGCAGCAGGCCGAGCGGGCTACTTCTGGACTCCTACAATGAGCAGTTCTTC; CDR3aa: CASSRPSGLLLDSYNEQFF
j_gene: TRBJ2-4; d_gene: -; abundance: -; v_gene: TRBV19; CDR3nt: TGTGCCAGTAGTATAGACTTTCAGGGTCGAGCTCTGTACTTC; CDR3aa: CASSIDFQGRALYF
j_gene: TRBJ2-5; d_gene: TRBD1; abundance: -; v_gene: TRBV27; CDR3nt: TGTGCCAGCAGTCTCTCTTCCGGGACAGCCGCGGAGACCCAGTACTTC; CDR3aa: CASSLSSGTAAETQYF
j_gene: TRBJ2-7; d_gene: -; abundance: -; v_gene: TRBV21-1; CDR3nt: TGTGCCAGCAGCAATTCACTTTCCGGGACCTACGAGCAGTACTTC; CDR3aa: CASSNSLSGTYEQYF
j_gene: TRBJ2-5; d_gene: -; abundance: -; v_gene: TRBV18; CDR3nt: TGTGCCAGCTCACCGGTATCAGGGGCACAAGAGACCCAGTACTTC; CDR3aa: CASSPVSGAQETQYF
j_gene: TRBJ2-7; d_gene: -; abundance: -; v_gene: TRBV18; CDR3nt: TGTGCCAGCTCACCACCTCCTAGTCCGGGGGAAAGCTCCTACGAGCAGTACTTC; CDR3aa: CASSPPPSPGESSYEQYF
j_gene: TRBJ2-7; d_gene: -; abundance: -; v_gene: TRBV6-1; CDR3nt: TGTGCCAGCAGTGAGCTTCGGGCCTACGAGCAGTACTTC; CDR3aa: CASSELRAYEQYF
j_gene: TRBJ2-4; d_gene: TRBD1; abundance: -; v_gene: TRBV6-5; CDR3nt: TGTGCCAGCAGGTATACAGGGGCGGACATTCAGTACTTC; CDR3aa: CASRYTGADIQYF
j_gene: TRBJ2-2; d_gene: -; abundance: once; v_gene: TRBV9; CDR3nt: TGTGCCAGCAGCGAGGACTTGACCGGGGAGCTGTTTTTT; CDR3aa: CASSEDLTGELFF
j_gene: TRBJ2-5; d_gene: TRBD2; abundance: -; v_gene: TRBV7-9; CDR3nt: TGTGCCAGCAGCCTAACCGGGACTAGCGAGGAGACCCAGTACTTC; CDR3aa: CASSLTGTSEETQYF
j_gene: TRBJ2-7; d_gene: -; abundance: -; v_gene: TRBV20-1; CDR3nt: TGCAGTGCTGGGCTTTCCTACGAGCAGTACTTC; CDR3aa: CSAGLSYEQYF
j_gene: TRBJ2-7; d_gene: TRBD2; abundance: -; v_gene: TRBV6-1; CDR3nt: TGTGCCAGCAGTGTTCCCATTTCTAGCGGGAGAGGATCCGAGCAGTACTTC; CDR3aa: CASSVPISSGRGSEQYF
j_gene: TRBJ2-4; d_gene: -; abundance: -; v_gene: TRBV7-3; CDR3nt: TGTGCCAGCAGTTCTTCTGGAGGGGTCGGCATTCAGTACTTC; CDR3aa: CASSSSGGVGIQYF
j_gene: TRBJ2-3; d_gene: -; abundance: -; v_gene: TRBV5-1; CDR3nt: TGCGCCAGCAAGGCGACCAACCGCGGCGCAGATACGCAGTATTTT; CDR3aa: CASKATNRGADTQYF
j_gene: TRBJ2-7; d_gene: TRBD1; abundance: -; v_gene: TRBV18; CDR3nt: TGTGCCAGCTCACCAGAGTGGGACAGAGCCTACGAGCAGTACTTC; CDR3aa: CASSPEWDRAYEQYF
j_gene: TRBJ1-1; d_gene: TRBD1; abundance: -; v_gene: TRBV6-1; CDR3nt: TGTGCCAGCAGACTGACAGGGACCACTGAAGCTTTCTTT; CDR3aa: CASRLTGTTEAFF
j_gene: TRBJ1-2; d_gene: -; abundance: -; v_gene: TRBV30; CDR3nt: TGTGCCTGGTCCCTGGGCCTTACTAACTATGGCTACACCTTC; CDR3aa: CAWSLGLTNYGYTF
j_gene: TRBJ2-5; d_gene: TRBD1; abundance: once; v_gene: TRBV11-2; CDR3nt: TGTGCCAGCAGCTTTGACAGGGGATCGGTAGAGACCCAGTACTTC; CDR3aa: CASSFDRGSVETQYF
j_gene: TRBJ1-2; d_gene: -; abundance: -; v_gene: TRBV28; CDR3nt: TGTGCCAGTTCAAGCTCGGATGGCTACACCTTC; CDR3aa: CASSSSDGYTF
j_gene: TRBJ2-7; d_gene: -; abundance: -; v_gene: TRBV6-6; CDR3nt: TGTGCCAGCAGTTACTCTAGCCCTCCCCGGCCCTACGAGCAGTACTTC; CDR3aa: CASSYSSPPRPYEQYF
j_gene: TRBJ2-3; d_gene: TRBD2; abundance: -; v_gene: TRBV19; CDR3nt: TGTGCCAGTATTGCGGGAGGACGCACAGATACGCAGTATTTT; CDR3aa: CASIAGGRTDTQYF
j_gene: TRBJ2-1; d_gene: TRBD2; abundance: few; v_gene: TRBV18; CDR3nt: TGTGCCAGCTCACTTAGGACTAGCGGAACTAATGAGCAGTTCTTC; CDR3aa: CASSLRTSGTNEQFF